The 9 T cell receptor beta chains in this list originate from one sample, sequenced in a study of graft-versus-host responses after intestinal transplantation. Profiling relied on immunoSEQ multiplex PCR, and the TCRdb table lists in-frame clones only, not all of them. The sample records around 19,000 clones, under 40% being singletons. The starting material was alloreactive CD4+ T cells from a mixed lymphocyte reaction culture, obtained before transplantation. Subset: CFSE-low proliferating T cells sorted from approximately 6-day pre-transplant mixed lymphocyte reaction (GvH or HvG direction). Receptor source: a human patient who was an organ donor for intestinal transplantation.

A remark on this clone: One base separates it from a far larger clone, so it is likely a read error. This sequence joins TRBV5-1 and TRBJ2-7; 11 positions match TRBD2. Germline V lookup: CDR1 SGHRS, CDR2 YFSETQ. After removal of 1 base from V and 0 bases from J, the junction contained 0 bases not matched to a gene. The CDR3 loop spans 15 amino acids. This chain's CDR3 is CASSLTSGSSYEQYF. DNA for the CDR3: TGCGCCAGCAGCTTGACTAGCGGGAGCTCCTACGAGCAGTACTTC.

The CDR3 nucleotides are TGTGCCAGCTCACCATCATCCCCGAGTGGCGTTAAACGCCCCTCGCAGTATTTT. Translation gives CASSPSSPSGVKRPSQYF. This chain connects TRBV18 to TRBJ2-3, with unresolved D. V was shortened by 2 bases and J by 10 bases, with 28 bases between the two germline ends. Germline V gene data show CDR1 as KGHSH and CDR2 as LQKENI. The CDR3 is 18 residues long. Drawing the rest from reference TRBV18 and TRBJ2-3, the complete variable domain is NAGVMQNPRHLVRRRGQEARLRCSPMKGHSHVYWYRQLPEEGLKFMVYLQKENIIDESGMPKERFSAEFPKEGPSILRIQQVVRGDSAAYFCASSPSSPSGVKRPSQYFGPGTRLTVL.

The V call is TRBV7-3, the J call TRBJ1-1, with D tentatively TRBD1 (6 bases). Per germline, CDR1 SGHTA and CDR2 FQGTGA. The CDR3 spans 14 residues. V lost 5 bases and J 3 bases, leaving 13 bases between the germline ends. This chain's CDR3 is CASSPVEGDTEAFF. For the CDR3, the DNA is TGTGCCAGCAGCCCCGTGGAGGGGGACACTGAAGCTTTCTTT. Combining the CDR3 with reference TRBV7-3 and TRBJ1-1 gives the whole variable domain GAGVSQTPSNKVTEKGKYVELRCDPISGHTALYWYRQSLGQGPEFLIYFQGTGAADDSGLPNDRFFAVRPEGSVSTLKIQRTERGDSAVYLCASSPVEGDTEAFFGQGTRLTVV.

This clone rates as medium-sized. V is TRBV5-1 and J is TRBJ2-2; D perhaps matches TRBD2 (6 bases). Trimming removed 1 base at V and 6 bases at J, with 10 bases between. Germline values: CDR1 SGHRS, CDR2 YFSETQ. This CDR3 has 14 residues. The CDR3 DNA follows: TGCGCCAGCAGCTTGAGGGCGGGGTCCGGGGAGCTGTTTTTT. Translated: CASSLRAGSGELFF.

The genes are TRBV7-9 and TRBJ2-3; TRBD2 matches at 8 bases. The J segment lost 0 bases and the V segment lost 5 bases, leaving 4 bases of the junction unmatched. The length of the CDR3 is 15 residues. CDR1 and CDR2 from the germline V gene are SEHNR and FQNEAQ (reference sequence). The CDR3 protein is CASSRLASSTDTQYF. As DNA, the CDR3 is TGTGCCAGCAGCCGACTAGCGTCTAGCACAGATACGCAGTATTTT.

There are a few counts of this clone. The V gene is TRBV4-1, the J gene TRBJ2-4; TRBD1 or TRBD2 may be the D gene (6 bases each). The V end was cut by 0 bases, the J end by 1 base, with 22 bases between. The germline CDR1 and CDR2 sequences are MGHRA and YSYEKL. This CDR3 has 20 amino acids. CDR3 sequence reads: CASSQDTWKGGWAAKNIQYF. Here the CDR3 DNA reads TGCGCCAGCAGCCAAGATACATGGAAGGGGGGCTGGGCGGCCAAAAACATTCAGTACTTC.

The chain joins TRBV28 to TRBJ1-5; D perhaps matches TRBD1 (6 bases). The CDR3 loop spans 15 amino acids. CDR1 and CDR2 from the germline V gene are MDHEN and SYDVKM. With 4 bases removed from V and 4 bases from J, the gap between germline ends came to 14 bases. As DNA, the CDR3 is TGTGCCAGCAGTTCCGGGACAACTTTTAATCAGCCCCAGCATTTT. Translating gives CASSSGTTFNQPQHF.

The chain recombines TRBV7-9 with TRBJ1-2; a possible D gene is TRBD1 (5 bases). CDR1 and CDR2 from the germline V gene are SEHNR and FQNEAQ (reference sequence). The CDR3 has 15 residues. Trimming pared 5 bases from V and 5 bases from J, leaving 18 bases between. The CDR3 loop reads CASSPGTFQPYGYTF. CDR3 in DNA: TGTGCCAGCAGCCCAGGGACTTTCCAGCCTTATGGCTACACCTTC.

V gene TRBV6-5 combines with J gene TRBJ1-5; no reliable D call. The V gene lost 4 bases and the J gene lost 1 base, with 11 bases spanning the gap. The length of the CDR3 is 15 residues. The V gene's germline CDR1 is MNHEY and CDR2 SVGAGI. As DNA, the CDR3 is TGTGCCAGCAGTTTGACAATTGGAAGCAATCAGCCCCAGCATTTT. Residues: CASSLTIGSNQPQHF.